The clone carrying this T cell receptor beta chain has more than one count but fewer than ten. Antigen: not known. This sample stems from a study of vaccination and CD4 T cells after COVID-19. V lost 0 bases to trimming and J lost 8 bases, with 10 bases between them. The germline gives CDR1 MNHEY, CDR2 SVGAGI. The CDR3 consists of 13 residues. CD4+ T cells that had been cultured provided DNA sequenced with the Oncomine TCR Beta short-read assay. Using its own MiXCR run on the PCR reads, TCRdb lists one record per CDR3 protein. Of 13,000 or so distinct CDR3 sequences in the sample, more than 35% were seen once. This sample's treatment: roughly 11-day PBMC culture with coronavirus spike peptide pools or control peptides (ViraFEST assay). Positive PCR tests came between March and December 2020, ahead of the US Alpha, Beta and Delta variants.

What was sequenced was CD4+ T cells from blood, cultured in vitro. This chain joins TRBV6-5 and TRBJ1-2; D remains ambiguous. This TCR was sampled from a human donor who had recovered from COVID-19. The CDR3 region is CASSYSGSPGYTF. The CDR3 DNA follows: TGTGCCAGCAGTTACTCTGGCTCCCCGGGCTACACCTTC.